Here is one T cell receptor (beta chain) with its context. The authors' processing: Amplified reference gene primers provided the basis for estimating nucleated cell counts. Produced via immunoSEQ multiplex PCR; TCRdb's table is partial and in-frame only. That table furnishes V, J and clone size, whereas the DNA furnished D and trimming. Here the sample spans over 70,000 clones, more than 80% being singletons. The data were taken from a study of blood T cell repertoires in COVID-19. Across the study: Sources were T cells, B-cell-depleted T cells, or PBMCs; the material itself was cDNA or gDNA.

Trimming cost V 0 bases and J 2 bases, with 14 bases left between them. There are 16 residues in the CDR3. Germline-derived CDR1 and CDR2 are WNHNN and SYGVQD (reference sequence). This chain connects TRBV10-1 to TRBJ2-7, with D possibly TRBD1 on 6 matching bases. The TCR sequence derives from an elderly man with acute or convalescent COVID-19. Material: peripheral blood. CDR3 loop: CASSESSLGAPYEQYF. The CDR3 coding sequence is TGCGCCAGCAGTGAGTCGAGTTTGGGGGCCCCCTACGAGCAGTACTTC.